The next 23 T cell receptor beta chains were all read from a single sample in a study of blood T cell repertoires in COVID-19. The assay was immunoSEQ multiplex PCR, and TCRdb's table has in-frame clones only and misses some. The table has around 94,000 clones, about 91% seen once. Source material: peripheral blood. The receptors shown here come from a young man with acute or convalescent COVID-19.

This rearrangement joins TRBV7-9 to TRBJ1-5; D remains unclear. The CDR3 is 13 residues long. The ends were cut back, 7 bases at V and 4 bases at J, with 11 bases in the middle. The germline gives CDR1 SEHNR, CDR2 FQNEAQ (reference sequence). CDR3 protein: CASTSAGNQPQHF. CDR3 in DNA: TGTGCCAGCACCTCTGCGGGAAATCAGCCCCAGCATTTT.

V is TRBV5-1 and J is TRBJ1-1, with D unresolved. Germline loops: CDR1 SGHRS, CDR2 YFSETQ. This CDR3 is 14 amino acids long. The V end lost 0 bases, the J end lost 2 bases, and 8 bases lay between the germline ends. The CDR3 protein is CASSLAFSNTEAFF. As DNA, the CDR3 is TGCGCCAGCAGCTTGGCGTTCTCCAACACTGAAGCTTTCTTT.

The chain links TRBV9 to TRBJ1-1; no firm D call. Germline lookup yields CDR1 SGDLS and CDR2 YYNGEE. CDR3 length: 13 residues. V lost 4 bases to trimming and J lost 3 bases, with 10 bases between them. The DNA for the CDR3 is TGTGCCAGCAGCCTCGCGCCACACACTGAAGCTTTCTTT. Translation gives CASSLAPHTEAFF.

The CDR3 nucleotides are TGTGCCAGTACCCCCAGCGGGGAGAACACCGGGGAGCTGTTTTTT. This sequence encodes CASTPSGENTGELFF. The J gene is TRBJ2-2, the V gene TRBV19, with 7 nucleotides matching TRBD2. Unmatched junction bases numbered 6, after V lost 7 bases and J lost 1 base. There are 15 residues in the CDR3. The germline V gene has CDR1 LNHDA and CDR2 SQIVND (reference sequence).

The CDR3 region has the DNA TGTGCCAGCAGCAAAGGGACGGGAAACACCGGGGAGCTGTTTTTT. Translation gives CASSKGTGNTGELFF. The gene calls are TRBV21-1 and TRBJ2-2; TRBD2 is the table's D call, not checked against the DNA. TRBV21-1 is a pseudogene segment. This CDR3 has 15 residues.

V usage is TRBV3-1 (or the pseudogene TRBV3-2) and J usage is TRBJ1-5; TRBD1 might be the D (6 bases). The CDR3 sequence is 14 residues long. The V end was cut by 4 bases, the J end by 3 bases, with 10 bases between. From germline, CDR1 is LGHDT and CDR2 YNNKEL (reference sequence). As DNA, the CDR3 is TGTGCCAGCAGCCCGACAGGTGACAATCAGCCCCAGCATTTT. Its translation is CASSPTGDNQPQHF.

The sample holds one count of this clone. J is TRBJ1-1 and V is TRBV19; TRBD1 might be the D (6 bases). Germline lookup yields CDR1 LNHDA and CDR2 SQIVND (reference sequence). V lost 3 bases, J lost 10 bases, and 18 bases lay in between. CDR3 size: 14 residues. The CDR3 loop reads CASSIHRDPRGAFF. CDR3 in DNA: TGTGCCAGTAGTATCCACAGGGACCCACGGGGAGCTTTCTTT.

The V gene is TRBV6-5, the J gene TRBJ2-7, with TRBD1 identical over 8 bases. The CDR3 is 15 amino acids. Germline V gene sequence: CDR1 MNHEY, CDR2 SVGAGI. Trimming cost V 6 bases and J 3 bases; bases outside gene matches: 10. CDR3 residues: CASSDRQGPFYEQYF. The CDR3, as DNA: TGTGCCAGCAGCGATCGACAGGGGCCTTTCTACGAGCAGTACTTC.

The rearrangement joins TRBV4-1 to TRBJ2-3; 10 positions match TRBD2. V shed 0 bases and J 0 bases; nucleotides not matched to a gene: 12. The CDR3 is made up of 20 amino acids. From germline, CDR1 is MGHRA and CDR2 YSYEKL. CDR3 in DNA: TGCGCCAGCAGCCAAGATGTTGTCCTAGCGGGGGCCTCTAGCACAGATACGCAGTATTTT. It codes for CASSQDVVLAGASSTDTQYF.

The rearrangement links TRBV9 to TRBJ2-1; 8 nucleotides agree with TRBD2. The CDR3 contains 15 residues. CDR1 is SGDLS and CDR2 is YYNGEE in the germline V gene. V lost 0 bases, J lost 1 base, and 0 bases stayed unmatched. The CDR3 DNA reads TGTGCCAGCAGCGTAGCGGGAGGGTCCTACAATGAGCAGTTCTTC. Translation: CASSVAGGSYNEQFF.

CDR3 nucleotide sequence: TGTGCCAGCAGCCAAGCGGGACAGGGAAACACTGAAGCTTTCTTT. Protein sequence: CASSQAGQGNTEAFF. The gene calls are TRBV14 and TRBJ1-1; 9 nucleotides align to TRBD1. This CDR3 is 15 amino acids long. The germline gives CDR1 SGHDN, CDR2 FVKESK. The V gene end was trimmed by 1 base and the J gene end by 2 bases; junction bases not matched to a gene: 2.

The chain carries TRBV6-6 and TRBJ2-5; a possible D gene is TRBD1 (5 bases). Trimming took 0 bases from V and 3 from J, leaving 14 bases between them. The V gene's germline CDR1 is MNHNY and CDR2 SVGAGI (reference sequence). The CDR3 length is 16 residues. The CDR3 spells CASSYSMTARKETQYF. For the CDR3, the DNA is TGTGCCAGCAGTTACTCGATGACAGCCCGAAAAGAGACCCAGTACTTC.

J is TRBJ2-3 and V is TRBV24-1, with 12 bases that match TRBD1. The CDR3 is 16 amino acids. The germline CDR1 and CDR2 sequences are KGHDR and SFDVKD. V gave up 4 bases and J gave up 6 bases; unmatched junction bases: 7. The CDR3 region is CATSDTGTGGADTQYF. CDR3 coding DNA: TGTGCCACCAGTGACACCGGGACAGGGGGCGCGGATACGCAGTATTTT.

This chain links TRBV6-5 with TRBJ1-1, with 7 bases aligning to TRBD1. Unmatched junction bases numbered 8, after V lost 6 bases and J lost 1 base. CDR1 and CDR2 (germline): MNHEY, SVGAGI. The CDR3 has 15 amino acids. CDR3 DNA: TGTGCCAGCAGGAGAGCCGGGACAGCGAACACTGAAGCTTTCTTT. Its protein product is CASRRAGTANTEAFF.

The rearrangement uses TRBV20-1 and TRBJ1-1, with 8 bases matching TRBD1. V lost 3 bases, J lost 11 bases, and 17 bases stayed unmatched. Germline CDR1 reads DFQATT; CDR2 reads SNEGSKA (reference sequence). This CDR3 comprises 15 residues. The CDR3 nucleotides are TGCAGTGCTAGTGTCCGACAGGGGATGTCCTCCAGTGCTTTCTTT. Its protein is CSASVRQGMSSSAFF.

The chain couples TRBV3-1 (or the pseudogene TRBV3-2) to TRBJ2-5, with TRBD1 matching 9 bases. CDR3 length: 16 residues. Germline CDR1 and CDR2: LGHDT and YNNKEL (reference sequence). Trimming removed 4 bases from V and 5 bases from J; junction bases left unmatched: 11. This CDR3 is CASSLDRGSSAETQYF. CDR3 DNA sequence: TGTGCCAGCAGCCTCGACAGGGGGAGTTCGGCGGAGACCCAGTACTTC.

This chain joins TRBV29-1 and TRBJ1-3; D ambiguous. Germline CDR1 reads SQVTM; CDR2 reads ANQGSEA. With 3 bases removed from V and 3 bases from J, the gap between germline ends came to 9 bases. This CDR3 region has 13 residues. CDR3 coding DNA: TGCAGCGTTGAGGGCCCAGGTGGAAACACCATATATTTT. Protein: CSVEGPGGNTIYF. Full variable domain (remainder filled in from reference TRBV29-1 and TRBJ1-3): SAVISQKPSRDICQRGTSLTIQCQVDSQVTMMFWYRQQPGQSLTLIATANQGSEATYESGFVIDKFPISRPNLTFSTLTVSNMSPEDSSIYLCSVEGPGGNTIYFGEGSWLTVV.

The V call is TRBV6-1, the J call TRBJ2-2, with D possibly matching TRBD1 (5 bases). The germline V gene has CDR1 MNHNS and CDR2 SASEGT. The germline V and J ends were trimmed by 2 bases and 1 base, with 8 bases remaining between them. The CDR3 is 15 amino acids. CDR3 in DNA: TGTGCCAGCAGTGAAAGGGGATTGAACACCGGGGAGCTGTTTTTT. Residues: CASSERGLNTGELFF.

The V gene is TRBV6-5, the J gene TRBJ2-3, with a weak D call TRBD2 (5 bases). The CDR3 totals 14 residues. The V and J ends lost 6 bases and 4 bases respectively, with 14 bases between them. Germline CDR1 MNHEY, CDR2 SVGAGI. CDR3 in DNA: TGTGCCAGCAGCCTTTCTGGCGGGTCAGATACGCAGTATTTT. Amino acids: CASSLSGGSDTQYF.

The gene calls are TRBV3-1 (or the pseudogene TRBV3-2) and TRBJ1-2; D might be TRBD1 (6 bases). Germline V CDR1 and CDR2: LGHDT, YNNKEL (reference sequence). This CDR3 spans 15 amino acids. V was cut by 0 bases and J by 3 bases, with 11 bases left in between. As DNA, the CDR3 is TGTGCCAGCAGCCAAGACAGGGGAGCTTACTATGGCTACACCTTC. Its translation is CASSQDRGAYYGYTF.

This chain connects TRBV29-1 to TRBJ2-5; no reliable D call. The CDR3 contains 10 residues. V was trimmed by 5 bases and J by 5 bases, leaving 6 bases between them. Looked up from germline, CDR1 is SQVTM and CDR2 is ANQGSEA. The CDR3 protein is CSVRSETQYF. CDR3 DNA: TGCAGCGTTCGTTCGGAGACCCAGTACTTC. Looking up the rest from reference TRBV29-1 and TRBJ2-5 gives the full variable domain: SAVISQKPSRDICQRGTSLTIQCQVDSQVTMMFWYRQQPGQSLTLIATANQGSEATYESGFVIDKFPISRPNLTFSTLTVSNMSPEDSSIYLCSVRSETQYFGPGTRLLVL.

V gene TRBV6-5 combines with J gene TRBJ1-1; D unclear. Per germline, CDR1 MNHEY and CDR2 SVGAGI. The V and J ends lost 2 bases and 5 bases respectively, with 12 bases between them. The CDR3 is made up of 14 amino acids. The CDR3 nucleotides read TGTGCCAGCAGTTACGTTGGAATCGGGACTGAAGCTTTCTTT. Its translation: CASSYVGIGTEAFF.

The chain combines TRBV24-1 with TRBJ2-3, with D possibly TRBD2 on 6 matching bases. The CDR3 extends over 14 amino acids. Per the germline V gene, CDR1 is KGHDR and CDR2 is SFDVKD. V was cut by 0 bases and J by 3 bases, with 6 bases left in between. In DNA form, the CDR3 reads TGTGCCACCAGTGATTTGGCGGGGACAGATACGCAGTATTTT. This gives the protein CATSDLAGTDTQYF.